The TCR beta chain described here comes from a study of T-cell reconstitution after alpha-beta-depleted transplantation in children. In regard to this clonotype: Its antigen is unidentified.

Study results and limitations: It was reported that alpha-beta T cells came from several hundred expanded graft clones (about two months after transplant). Counts and diversity of T cells one year after transplant came mostly from newly produced T cells. The study traced high day-60 TCRbeta diversity in some patients to surviving recipient T cells and thymic progenitors.

The V gene lost 1 base and the J gene lost 3 bases, with 13 bases spanning the gap. CDR3 size: 15 residues. Germline V CDR1 and CDR2: LGHDT, YNNKEL (reference sequence). Unique molecular identifiers featured in how the TCRbeta library was prepared. One entry per CDR3 protein results from TCRdb running MiXCR on the PCR reads. Found here are 440,000 or so distinct CDR3 sequences, over 40% of them singletons; the top ten hold 27%. The material was PBMCs, obtained before TCRalphabeta/CD19-depleted stem cell transplant. The rearrangement uses TRBV3-1 and TRBJ2-7; D unresolved. The sequence was collected from a girl aged 2 to 9 with aplastic anemia, due to receive a stem cell transplant. CDR3 sequence (DNA): TGTGCCAGCAGCCAAGGTTCCGGGCGGCTCTACGAGCAGTACTTC. The encoded protein is CASSQGSGRLYEQYF.